This T cell receptor beta chain was sequenced in a study of radiation and T cells in renal cell carcinoma. Time point described: blood 4 weeks post-SBRT, at nephrectomy. Treatment here: 15 Gy SBRT to primary tumor, nephrectomy 4 weeks later. Nephrectomy followed 15 Gy stereotactic body radiation by 4 weeks. Blood was sampled at baseline, 2 weeks and 4 weeks after SBRT. The patient's renal cell carcinoma had clear cell pathology. V gave up 3 bases and J gave up 4 bases; unmatched junction bases: 5. This CDR3 is 14 amino acids long. Per germline, CDR1 LNHDA and CDR2 SQIVND (reference sequence). Profiled with immunoSEQ multiplex PCR; TCRdb holds only in-frame clones, not every one. Of around 95,000 clones in the sample, roughly 88% were seen once.

The sample consisted of blood, taken from a patient whose treatment included radiotherapy and nephrectomy. The clonotype was recovered from a man in his 60s with renal cell carcinoma. This rearrangement joins TRBV19 to TRBJ2-5; 7 bases line up with TRBD1. The CDR3 region has the DNA TGTGCCAGTAGTATGGGGTCAGGGGGAGAGACCCAGTACTTC. This gives the protein CASSMGSGGETQYF.